This T cell receptor beta chain is drawn from a study of memory CD4+ T cells and cytomegalovirus serostatus. Study background: Of the healthy Belgian adults, fewer than 10 were CMV seropositive and fewer than 30 seronegative.

The germline CDR1 and CDR2 sequences are SGHTS and YDEGEE. V lost 4 bases and J lost 8; bases outside the gene matches: 6. CDR3 length: 15 residues. Assay: immunoSEQ multiplex PCR; the TCRdb copy retains only in-frame clones and omits some. The profile shows approximately 40,000 clones, over 70% of them singletons. Single viable CD3+CD4+CD8-CD45RO+ cells were sorted as the memory CD4+ T cells. After thawing, CD4+ T cells were positively selected. The sequencing input was memory CD4+ T cells from blood. The receptor comes from an adult in good health and CMV-seronegative. The rearrangement uses TRBV5-8 and TRBJ2-1; 13 bases are a match to TRBD2. The CDR3, as DNA: TGTGCCAGCAGCAAACTAGCGGGGGGGCTTGATGAGCAGTTCTTC. Amino acid sequence: CASSKLAGGLDEQFF.